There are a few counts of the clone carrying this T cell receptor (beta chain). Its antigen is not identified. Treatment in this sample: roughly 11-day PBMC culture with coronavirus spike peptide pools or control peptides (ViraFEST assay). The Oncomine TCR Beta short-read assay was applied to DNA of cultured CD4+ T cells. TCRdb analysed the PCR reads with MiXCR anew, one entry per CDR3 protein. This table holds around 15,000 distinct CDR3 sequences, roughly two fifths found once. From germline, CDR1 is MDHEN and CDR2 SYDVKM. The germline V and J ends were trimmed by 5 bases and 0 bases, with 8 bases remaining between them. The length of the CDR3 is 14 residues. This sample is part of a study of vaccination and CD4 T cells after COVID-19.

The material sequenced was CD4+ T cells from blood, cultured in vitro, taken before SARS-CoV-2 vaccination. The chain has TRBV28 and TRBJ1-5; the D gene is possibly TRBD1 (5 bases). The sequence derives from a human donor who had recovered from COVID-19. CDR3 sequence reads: CASSPQGSNQPQHF. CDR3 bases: TGTGCCAGCAGTCCCCAGGGTAGCAATCAGCCCCAGCATTTT.